Presented here are 5 T cell receptor beta chains from one specimen sequenced in a study of T cells after yellow fever vaccination. TCRdb analysed the 5' RACE reads with MiXCR anew, one entry per CDR3 protein. The sample includes approximately 300,000 distinct CDR3 sequences, roughly a tenth of them seen just once. The source was CD4+ T cells sorted from PBMCs, collected 45 days after the yellow fever booster vaccination. All receptors come from a man aged 18 to 30 who received the YFV17D yellow fever vaccine.

This chain joins TRBV7-9 and TRBJ2-1; 12 bases are a match to TRBD2. The trim removed 1 base at V and 8 bases at J, leaving 6 bases unmatched. The CDR3 has 16 residues. The germline CDR1 and CDR2 sequences are SEHNR and FQNEAQ (reference sequence). This CDR3 is CASSLGASGGADEQFF. CDR3 in DNA: TGTGCCAGCAGCTTAGGAGCTAGCGGGGGGGCCGATGAGCAGTTCTTC.

This sequence joins TRBV12-3 or TRBV12-4 and TRBJ2-3; D perhaps matches TRBD2 (6 bases). This CDR3 is built from 16 residues. Trimming removed 3 bases from V and 0 bases from J, with 13 bases in between. CDR3 sequence reads: CASSFWREVSTDTQYF. Written as DNA, the CDR3 is TGTGCCAGCAGTTTTTGGCGGGAAGTTAGCACAGATACGCAGTATTTT.

Only a few counts were recorded for this clonotype. This chain joins TRBV5-1 and TRBJ1-4; D uncertain. The CDR3 loop spans 15 amino acids. Trimming took off 4 bases at V and 0 bases at J, with 10 bases between the two ends. Germline loops: CDR1 SGHRS, CDR2 YFSETQ. CDR3 sequence reads: CASSPRGATNEKLFF. The CDR3 DNA is TGCGCCAGCAGCCCACGGGGTGCAACTAATGAAAAACTGTTTTTT.

This clonotype has a count of ten or more. The chain joins TRBV18 to TRBJ2-3, with D possibly TRBD2 on 6 matching bases. V gave up 0 bases and J gave up 1 base, with 14 bases separating them. The CDR3 totals 17 residues. Germline-derived CDR1 and CDR2 are KGHSH and LQKENI. CDR3 DNA: TGTGCCAGCTCACCACCGCTTGTACTAGCCGGCACAGATACGCAGTATTTT. Translated: CASSPPLVLAGTDTQYF.

This chain links TRBV28 with TRBJ1-2, with D possibly being TRBD1 (5 bases). V was trimmed by 6 bases and J by 3 bases, leaving 14 bases between them. Germline CDR1 is MDHEN and CDR2 is SYDVKM. CDR3 length: 14 amino acids. CDR3 in amino acids: CASRGVGWHYGYTF. The CDR3 DNA reads as TGTGCCAGCAGGGGGGTAGGGTGGCACTATGGCTACACCTTC.